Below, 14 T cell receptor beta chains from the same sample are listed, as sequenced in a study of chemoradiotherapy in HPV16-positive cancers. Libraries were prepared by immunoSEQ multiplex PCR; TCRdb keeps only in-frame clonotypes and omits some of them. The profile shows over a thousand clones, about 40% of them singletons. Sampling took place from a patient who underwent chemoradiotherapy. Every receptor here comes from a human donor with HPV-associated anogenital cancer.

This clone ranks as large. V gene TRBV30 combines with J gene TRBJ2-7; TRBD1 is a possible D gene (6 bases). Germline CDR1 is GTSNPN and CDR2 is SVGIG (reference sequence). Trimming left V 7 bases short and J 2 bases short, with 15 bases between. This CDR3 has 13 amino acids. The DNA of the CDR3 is TGTGCCTTGGAAACAGGGCCTCCCTACGAGCAGTACTTC. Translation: CALETGPPYEQYF.

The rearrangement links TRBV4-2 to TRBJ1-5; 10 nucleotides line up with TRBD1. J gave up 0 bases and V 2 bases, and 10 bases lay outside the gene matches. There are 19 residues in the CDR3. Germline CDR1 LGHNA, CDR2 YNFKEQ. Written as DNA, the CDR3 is TGTGCCAGCAGCCAAAAAGGCGGGACAGGGGCCTATAGCAATCAGCCCCAGCATTTT. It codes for CASSQKGGTGAYSNQPQHF.

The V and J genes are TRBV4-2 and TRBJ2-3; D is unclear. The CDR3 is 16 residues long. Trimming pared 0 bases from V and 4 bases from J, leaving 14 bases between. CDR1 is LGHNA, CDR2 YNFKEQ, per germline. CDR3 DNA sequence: TGTGCCAGCAGCCAAGAGTTTTCACGTGCGGCAGATACGCAGTATTTT. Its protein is CASSQEFSRAADTQYF.

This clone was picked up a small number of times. The CDR3 loop is CASSHESHNEQFF. As DNA, the CDR3 is TGTGCCAGCAGCCACGAAAGCCACAATGAGCAGTTCTTC. This chain links TRBV14 with TRBJ2-1; D not certain. V was pared by 3 bases and J by 5 bases, with 8 bases between. The CDR3 covers 13 residues. Germline loops: CDR1 SGHDN, CDR2 FVKESK.

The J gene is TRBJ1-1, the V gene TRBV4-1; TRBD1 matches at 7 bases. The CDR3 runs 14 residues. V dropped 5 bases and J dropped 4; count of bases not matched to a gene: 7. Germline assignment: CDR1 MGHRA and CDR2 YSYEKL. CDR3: CASSFAAGGTEAFF. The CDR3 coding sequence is TGCGCCAGCAGCTTTGCGGCAGGGGGCACTGAAGCTTTCTTT.

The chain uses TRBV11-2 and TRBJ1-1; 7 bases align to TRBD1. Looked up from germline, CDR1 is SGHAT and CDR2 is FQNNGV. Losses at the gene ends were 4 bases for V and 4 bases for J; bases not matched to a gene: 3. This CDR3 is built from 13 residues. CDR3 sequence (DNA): TGTGCCAGCAGCTCTTCAGGGGGCACTGAAGCTTTCTTT. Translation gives CASSSSGGTEAFF.

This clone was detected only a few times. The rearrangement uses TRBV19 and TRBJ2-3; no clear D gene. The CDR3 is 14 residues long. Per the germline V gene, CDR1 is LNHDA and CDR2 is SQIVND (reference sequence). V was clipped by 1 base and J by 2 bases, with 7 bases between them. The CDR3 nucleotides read TGTGCCAGTAGTATAGTAATCCACACAGATACGCAGTATTTT. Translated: CASSIVIHTDTQYF.

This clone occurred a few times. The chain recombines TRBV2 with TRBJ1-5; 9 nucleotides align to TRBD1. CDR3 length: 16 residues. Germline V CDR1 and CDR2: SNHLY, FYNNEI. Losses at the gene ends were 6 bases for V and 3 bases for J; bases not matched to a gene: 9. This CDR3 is CASRLDGTGTNQPQHF. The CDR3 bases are TGTGCCAGCAGGCTCGACGGGACAGGGACCAATCAGCCCCAGCATTTT. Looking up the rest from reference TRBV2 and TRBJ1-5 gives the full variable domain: EPEVTQTPSHQVTQMGQEVILRCVPISNHLYFYWYRQILGQKVEFLVSFYNNEISEKSEIFDDQFSVERPDGSNFTLKIRSTKLEDSAMYFCASRLDGTGTNQPQHFGDGTRLSIL.

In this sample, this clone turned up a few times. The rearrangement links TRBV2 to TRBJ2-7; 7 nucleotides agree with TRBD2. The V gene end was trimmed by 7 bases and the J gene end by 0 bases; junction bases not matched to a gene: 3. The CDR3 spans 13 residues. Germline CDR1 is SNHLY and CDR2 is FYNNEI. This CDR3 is CASTSGRSYEQYF. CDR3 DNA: TGTGCCAGCACTAGCGGCCGCTCCTACGAGCAGTACTTC.

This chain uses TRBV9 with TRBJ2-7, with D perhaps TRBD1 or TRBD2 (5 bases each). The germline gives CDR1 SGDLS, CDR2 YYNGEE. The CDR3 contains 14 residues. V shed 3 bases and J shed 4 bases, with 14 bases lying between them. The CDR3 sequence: CASSGDGEEYEQYF. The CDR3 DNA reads TGTGCCAGCAGCGGGGACGGCGAAGAATACGAGCAGTACTTC.

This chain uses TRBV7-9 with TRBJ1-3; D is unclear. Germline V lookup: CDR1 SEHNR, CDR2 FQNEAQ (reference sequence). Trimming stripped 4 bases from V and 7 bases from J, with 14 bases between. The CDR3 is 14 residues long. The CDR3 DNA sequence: TGTGCCAGCAGCTCCAGCGTCAGTTACAACACCATATATTTT. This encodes CASSSSVSYNTIYF.

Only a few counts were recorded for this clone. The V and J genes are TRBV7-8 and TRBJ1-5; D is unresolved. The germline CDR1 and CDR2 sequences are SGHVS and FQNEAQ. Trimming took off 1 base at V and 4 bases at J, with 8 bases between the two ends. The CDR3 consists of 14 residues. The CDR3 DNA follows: TGTGCCAGCAGCTTAGTTGGGCGAAATCAGCCCCAGCATTTT. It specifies CASSLVGRNQPQHF. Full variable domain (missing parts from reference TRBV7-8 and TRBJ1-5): GAGVSQSPRYKVAKRGQDVALRCDPISGHVSLFWYQQALGQGPEFLTYFQNEAQLDKSGLPSDRFFAERPEGSVSTLKIQRTQQEDSAVYLCASSLVGRNQPQHFGDGTRLSIL.

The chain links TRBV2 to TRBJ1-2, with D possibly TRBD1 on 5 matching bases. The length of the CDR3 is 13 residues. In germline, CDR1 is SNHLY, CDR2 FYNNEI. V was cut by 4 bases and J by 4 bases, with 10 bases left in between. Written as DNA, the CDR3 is TGTGCCAGCAGTGGGGACGGTGCCTATGGCTACACCTTC. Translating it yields CASSGDGAYGYTF.

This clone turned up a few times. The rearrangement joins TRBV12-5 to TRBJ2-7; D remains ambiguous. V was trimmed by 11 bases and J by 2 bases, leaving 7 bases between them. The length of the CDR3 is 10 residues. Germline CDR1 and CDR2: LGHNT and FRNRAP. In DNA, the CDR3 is TGTGCTGGCTCTACCTACGAGCAGTACTTC. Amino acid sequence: CAGSTYEQYF.